This TCR beta chain is from a study of blood T cell repertoires in COVID-19. The wider study: COVID-19 samples from acute and convalescent phases originated in the United States, Italy and Spain.

In germline, CDR1 is LGHNA, CDR2 YSLEER. This CDR3 is 13 amino acids long. Trimming took off 4 bases at V and 9 bases at J, with 13 bases between the two ends. Profiled with immunoSEQ multiplex PCR; TCRdb holds only in-frame clones, not every one. The sample has approximately 120,000 clones, about 85% seen once. Patients from Seattle were sampled longitudinally, starting during active infection. This chain joins TRBV4-3 and TRBJ2-1; D is perhaps TRBD2 (6 bases). The specimen was peripheral blood. The receptor was isolated from a woman at least 80 years old with COVID-19, enrolled during active disease. The CDR3 bases are TGCGCCAGCAGCCCAGGGACGGGGGTTGAGCAGTTCTTC. It specifies CASSPGTGVEQFF.